This T cell receptor beta chain was profiled in a study of shared clonotypes between healthy human individuals. Using immunoSEQ multiplex PCR, the repertoire was profiled, and TCRdb retains in-frame clones only, with some absent. Among millions of clones listed, roughly 95% were seen once. The CDR3 is made up of 20 amino acids. With V trimmed by 4 bases and J by 3 bases, 20 bases remained unmatched. Germline V CDR1 and CDR2: MNHEY, SMNVEV (reference sequence). The clonotype comes from a man aged 18 to 29 in good health. This sequence joins TRBV27 and TRBJ2-1; TRBD2 matches 8 bases. Specimen: naive CD4+ T cells sorted from blood. Subset indicated: CD45RA+ positively selected. As DNA, the CDR3 is TGTGCCAGCAGTTCAACTAGCGGCCCTAGTCTCAGGTCACGCTACAATGAGCAGTTCTTC. The encoded protein is CASSSTSGPSLRSRYNEQFF.